The rows below give T cell receptor beta chains drawn from one sample of a study of regulatory T cells in long-lasting Graves disease. TCRdb passed the multiplex PCR reads through MiXCR, listing each CDR3 protein once. The sample carries roughly 500,000 distinct CDR3 sequences, around 13% recorded once. The same data also went into a second study, on T cells in Graves' hyperthyroidism and ophthalmopathy.

Sequenced material: peripheral blood mononuclear cells (PBMCs), taken at new diagnosis, from a patient treated with antithyroid drugs. Source of these receptors: a woman aged 50 to 65 with Graves disease. CDR3s leave out the opening cysteine and the closing phenylalanine or tryptophan. The size entry is marked missing in some rows and otherwise reads once, few, many or a size class.

cdr3_aa clone_size v_call
ASSPGTRPYWQF NA TRBV5-6
ASSLDWAGVNEQF few TRBV11-2
ASINPTSGSSYNEQF many TRBV2
ASRGLAGAARRGDTQY many TRBV28
ASRQGLGVATNEKLF NA TRBV6-1
ASSLDPTGTISTQY few TRBV7-7
ASSPGLAGGAGTYEQY NA TRBV18
ASSPSTGTGLAQC NA TRBV18
ASSKTGTSGKTGELF NA TRBV9
SASSAYSNQPQH many TRBV20-1
SARTGLANGGTQY NA TRBV20-1
ASSYSLASGTNTGELF many TRBV6-5
ASSLSGQGYT NA TRBV28
ASSLKRSTDTPYNEQF many TRBV7-9
SVDGPYNEQF many TRBV29-1
AWSGDREEQF NA TRBV30
ASRTGDQPQH many TRBV28
ASSTLAGAPTDTQY many TRBV5-1
ATSVSGSGEQY NA TRBV24-1
AISEGPTGTGLETQY many TRBV10-3
ASSFQGSFDEQY many TRBV27
ASRLSGTSAAEQF many TRBV5-1
ASSLDPGSPYEQY many TRBV11-2
ASNFDWTVNSNQPQH NA TRBV6-1
ATSDTSRNIQY few TRBV24-1
AGSPSWGGVQPQH NA TRBV7-2